The clone carrying this T cell receptor beta chain was detected only a few times. Antigen: not known. The sample belongs to a study of CD8+CD57+ T cells in acquired aplastic anemia. Study-level background: On average, sorted CD4+ and CD8+ cells gave about 2.9 ug of DNA.

Points from the study as a whole: With respect to CD8+ Simpson's diversity, patients and controls did not differ significantly. Patients and controls shared twenty-nine CD8+ CDR3 sequences.

TCR beta VDJ combinations and CDR3 sequences were profiled from genomic DNA. Each CDR3 protein is one row after TCRdb ran MiXCR on the reads. The table records 120,000 or so distinct CDR3 sequences, over 30% of them present only once. In patients chosen for sequencing, flow cytometry had shown CD8+CD57+ cell expansion. The origin of this receptor is a human donor with aplastic anemia. The sample consisted of sorted CD4+, CD8+, or CD8+CD57+ T cells (not recorded which) from PBMCs.

The CDR3 region has the DNA TGTGCCTGGAGTTCGGACACTGAAGCTTTCTTT. This codes for CAWSSDTEAFF. This rearrangement joins TRBV30 to TRBJ1-1; D gene ambiguous. CDR1 and CDR2 (germline): GTSNPN, SVGIG (reference sequence). This CDR3 is built from 11 residues. Trimming pared 2 bases from V and 3 bases from J, leaving 4 bases between. The full variable domain, completed using reference TRBV30 and TRBJ1-1, is SQTIHQWPATLVQPVGSPLSLECTVEGTSNPNLYWYRQAAGRGLQLLFYSVGIGQISSEVPQNLSASRPQDRQFILSSKKLLLSDSGFYLCAWSSDTEAFFGQGTRLTVV.